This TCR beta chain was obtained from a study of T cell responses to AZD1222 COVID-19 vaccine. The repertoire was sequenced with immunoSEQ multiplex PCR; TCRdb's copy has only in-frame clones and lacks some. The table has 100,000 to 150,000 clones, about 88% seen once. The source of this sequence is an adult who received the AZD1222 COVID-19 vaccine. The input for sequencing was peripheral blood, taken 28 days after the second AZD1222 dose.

The CDR3 coding sequence is TGTGCCATCAGTGAAAGGACAGGGGTGGGTCAGCCCCAGCATTTT. Translated: CAISERTGVGQPQHF. The V and J genes are TRBV10-3 and TRBJ1-5; 9 bases are shared with TRBD1. The germline V gene has CDR1 ENHRY and CDR2 SYGVKD. This CDR3 has 15 residues. The ends lost 3 bases at V and 6 bases at J; junction bases unmatched: 6.